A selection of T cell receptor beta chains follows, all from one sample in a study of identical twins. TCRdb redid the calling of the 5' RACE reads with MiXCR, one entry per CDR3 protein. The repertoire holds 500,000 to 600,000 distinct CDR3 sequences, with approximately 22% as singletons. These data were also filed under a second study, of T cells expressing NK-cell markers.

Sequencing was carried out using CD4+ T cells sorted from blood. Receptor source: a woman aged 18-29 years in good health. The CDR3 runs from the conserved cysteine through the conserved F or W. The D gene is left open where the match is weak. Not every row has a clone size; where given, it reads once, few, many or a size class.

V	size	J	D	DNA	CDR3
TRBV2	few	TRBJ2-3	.	TGTGCCACACCGGGCTTCGTGGGCGATACGCAGTATTTT	CATPGFVGDTQYF
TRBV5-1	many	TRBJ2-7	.	TGCGCCAGCAGCTTGGGACGGAACTACGAGCAGTACTTC	CASSLGRNYEQYF
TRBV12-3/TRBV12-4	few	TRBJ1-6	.	TGTGCCAGCAGTGGACAGTCTCATAATTCACCCCTCCACTTT	CASSGQSHNSPLHF
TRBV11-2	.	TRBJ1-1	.	TGTGCCAGCAGCTCGCGGGTTCCATTGAACACTGAAGCTTTCTTT	CASSSRVPLNTEAFF
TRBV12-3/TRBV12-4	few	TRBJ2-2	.	TGTGCCAGCAGTTTCACTAGTGCCGGGGAGCTGTTTTTT	CASSFTSAGELFF
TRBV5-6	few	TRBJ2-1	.	TGTGCCAGCAGCCGATCAACGGTCCCAACCCGCCTGTTCTTC	CASSRSTVPTRLFF
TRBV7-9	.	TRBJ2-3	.	TGTGCCAGCAGCCTCAACTCCTTGGGGACGCAGTATTTT	CASSLNSLGTQYF
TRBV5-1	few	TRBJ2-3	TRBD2	TGCGCCAGCAGCCCCCTCGACCGACTAGCGGGAGGTACCACAGATACGCAGTATTTT	CASSPLDRLAGGTTDTQYF
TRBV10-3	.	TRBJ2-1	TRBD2	TGTGCCATCAGTGAGTCGTGGAGCGGGAGTACCCATGAGCAGTTCTTC	CAISESWSGSTHEQFF
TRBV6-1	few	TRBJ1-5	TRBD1	TGTGCCAGCAGCCTCACCCGGGACAGTAATCAGCCCCAGCATTTT	CASSLTRDSNQPQHF
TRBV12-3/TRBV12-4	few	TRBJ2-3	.	TGTGCCAGCAGTTTACAGGGGCCAGATACGCAGTATTTT	CASSLQGPDTQYF
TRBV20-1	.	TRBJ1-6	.	TGCAGTGCTAGCTTAACCAGCTCCTATAATTCACCCCTCCACTTT	CSASLTSSYNSPLHF
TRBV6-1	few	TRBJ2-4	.	TGTGCCAGCATCAAAACCTCGGGGGCCCCCAGGAACATTCAGTACTTC	CASIKTSGAPRNIQYF
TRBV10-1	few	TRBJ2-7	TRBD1	TGCGCCAGCAGTGGACCGGGACAGGGAGGGTACGAGCAGTACTTC	CASSGPGQGGYEQYF
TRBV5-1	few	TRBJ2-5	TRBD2	TGCGCCAGCAGCTCGGCCGGGACTAGCGAAGAGACCCAGTACTTC	CASSSAGTSEETQYF
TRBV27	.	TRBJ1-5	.	TGTGCCAGCAGCCAACAGGGTGGTTATCAGCCCCAGCATTTT	CASSQQGGYQPQHF
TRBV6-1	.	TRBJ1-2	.	TGTGCCAGCAGTGAAGACGCCGTTCGAGGCTACACCTTC	CASSEDAVRGYTF
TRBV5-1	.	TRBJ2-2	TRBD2	TGCGCCAGCAGCTTTAGGACCGGGAGGACCGGGGAGCTGTTTTTT	CASSFRTGRTGELFF
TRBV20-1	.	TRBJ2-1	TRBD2	TGCAGTGCTAGGGTGGCGGGAGGATCCAATGAGCAGTTCTTC	CSARVAGGSNEQFF
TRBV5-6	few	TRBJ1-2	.	TGTGCCAGCAGCTCTCTCATGGGCTACACCTTC	CASSSLMGYTF
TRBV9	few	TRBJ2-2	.	TGTGCCAGCAGCGACGGGAGCGGACGAACCGGGGAGCTGTTTTTT	CASSDGSGRTGELFF
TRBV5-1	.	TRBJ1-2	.	TGCGCCAGCAGCTTGGGGCCTTCCGCCGGTGGCTACACCTTC	CASSLGPSAGGYTF
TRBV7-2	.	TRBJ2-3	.	TGTGCCAGCAGCTTAGAGGCAGGGCCGGGAGATACGCAGTATTTT	CASSLEAGPGDTQYF
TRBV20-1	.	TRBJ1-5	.	TGCAGTGCTAGAGGGACGGAGTATAGCAATCAGCCCCAGCATTTT	CSARGTEYSNQPQHF
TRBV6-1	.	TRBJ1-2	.	TGTGCCAGCAGTGAATGGGTTGGCTACACCTTC	CASSEWVGYTF
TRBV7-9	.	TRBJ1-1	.	TGTGCCAGCAGCTTCGGTATGGTGAACACTGAAGCTTTCTTT	CASSFGMVNTEAFF
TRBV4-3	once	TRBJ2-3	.	TGCGCCAGCAGCCAAGAAGGGAGCGGGACAGATACGCAGTATTTT	CASSQEGSGTDTQYF
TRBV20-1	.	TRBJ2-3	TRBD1	TGCAGTGCTATTCACAGGGGGCATAGCACAGATACGCAGTATTTT	CSAIHRGHSTDTQYF
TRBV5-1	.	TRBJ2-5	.	TGCGCCAGCAGCTTGGGACGGAAGACCCAGTACTTC	CASSLGRKTQYF
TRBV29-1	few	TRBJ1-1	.	TGCAGCGCCAAAGACTGGAACACTGAAGCTTTCTTT	CSAKDWNTEAFF
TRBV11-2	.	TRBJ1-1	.	TGTGCCAGCAGCTTAACGGTGGGGCGGAACACTGAAGCTTTCTTT	CASSLTVGRNTEAFF
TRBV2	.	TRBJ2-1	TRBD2	TGTGCCAGCAGTGTCGGGGGAGGGGCCCGACAGTTCTTC	CASSVGGGARQFF
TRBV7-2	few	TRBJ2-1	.	TGTGCCAGCACCCTGGGGCCGAGCTCCTACAATGAGCAGTTCTTC	CASTLGPSSYNEQFF
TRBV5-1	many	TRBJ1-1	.	TGCGCCAGCAGCTCAGAACAGAGGAGAGCTTTCTTT	CASSSEQRRAFF
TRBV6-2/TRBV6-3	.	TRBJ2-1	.	TGTGCCAGCAGTTACTCGTTACGACAGCTGGTCTACAATGAGCAGTTCTTC	CASSYSLRQLVYNEQFF
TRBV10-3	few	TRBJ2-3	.	TGTGCCATCGGTATCGGAGATACGCAGTATTTT	CAIGIGDTQYF
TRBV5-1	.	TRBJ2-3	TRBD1	TGCGCCAGCAGCCTTGGACAGGGGGGGGTACGATTGCCGTATTTT	CASSLGQGGVRLPYF
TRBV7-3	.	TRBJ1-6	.	TGTGCCAGCAGCTTATTGGCAGGGAAGAATTCACCCCTCCACTTT	CASSLLAGKNSPLHF
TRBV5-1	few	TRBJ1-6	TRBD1	TGCGCCAGCAGCCAGGGACAGGGGGGCGAGTCACCCCTCCACTTT	CASSQGQGGESPLHF
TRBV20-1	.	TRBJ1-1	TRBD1	TGCAGTGCTAGTGCAGGGGGGGAAAACACTGAAGCTTTCTTT	CSASAGGENTEAFF
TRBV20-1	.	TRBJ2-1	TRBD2	TGCAGTGCTACAAGCACTAGCGGGAGGCGCAATGAGCAGTTCTTC	CSATSTSGRRNEQFF
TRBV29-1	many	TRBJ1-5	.	TGCAGCGTTGTTTGGGGGAATCAGCCCCAGCATTTT	CSVVWGNQPQHF
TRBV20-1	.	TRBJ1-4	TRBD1	TGCAGTGCTACTCCCGGGACAGGGGATGAAAAACTGTTTTTT	CSATPGTGDEKLFF
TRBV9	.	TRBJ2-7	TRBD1	TGTGCCAGCAGCGCAGCGGACAGGGGGTCCTACGAGCAGTACTTC	CASSAADRGSYEQYF
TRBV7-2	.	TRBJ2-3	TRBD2	TGTGCCAGCTTTTCTAGCGGGATCAGCACAGATACGCAGTATTTT	CASFSSGISTDTQYF
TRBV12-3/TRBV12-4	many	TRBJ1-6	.	TGTGCCAGCAGTTTGGGGGGACGGAATTCACCCCTCCACTTT	CASSLGGRNSPLHF